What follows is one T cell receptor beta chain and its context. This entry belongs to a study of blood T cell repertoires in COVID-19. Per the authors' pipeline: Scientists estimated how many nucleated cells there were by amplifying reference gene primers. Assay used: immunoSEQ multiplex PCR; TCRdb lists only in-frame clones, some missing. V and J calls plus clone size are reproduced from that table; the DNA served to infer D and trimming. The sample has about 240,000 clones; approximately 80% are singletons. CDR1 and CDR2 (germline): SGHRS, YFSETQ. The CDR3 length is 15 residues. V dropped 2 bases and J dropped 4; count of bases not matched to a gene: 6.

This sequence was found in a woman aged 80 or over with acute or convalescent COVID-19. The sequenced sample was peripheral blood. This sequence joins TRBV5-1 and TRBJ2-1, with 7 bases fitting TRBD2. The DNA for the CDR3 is TGCGCCAGCAGCTTTGGGACTAACGGATACAATGAGCAGTTCTTC. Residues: CASSFGTNGYNEQFF.